A single sample is the source of the 17 T cell receptor beta chains below, sequenced in a study of response to subunit inactivated influenza vaccine. TCRdb analysed the RT-PCR reads with MiXCR anew, one entry per CDR3 protein. The table shows about 830,000 distinct CDR3 sequences, with less than 20% occurring only once. This material consisted of PBMCs from blood, taken less than 6 days after vaccination. The receptors were sampled from a man aged 45-60 years who received an inactivated influenza vaccine.

The chain employs TRBV28 and TRBJ2-7; D gene unclear. The CDR3 is 14 amino acids. The germline CDR1 and CDR2 sequences are MDHEN and SYDVKM. The V end was cut by 8 bases, the J end by 1 base, with 15 bases between. The DNA of the CDR3 is TGTGCCAGCGCAGAAAATTATGGGTCCTACGAGCAGTACTTC. It codes for CASAENYGSYEQYF.

This clonotype was picked up a small number of times. This chain joins TRBV20-1 and TRBJ2-6, with 8 positions matching TRBD1. From germline, CDR1 is DFQATT and CDR2 SNEGSKA (reference sequence). This CDR3 region has 16 residues. Germline trimming cut 3 bases from V and 0 bases from J; bases unmatched to any gene: 4. DNA of the CDR3: TGCAGTGCTAGGGGACAGGCGTTCTCTGGGGCCAACGTCCTGACTTTC. The encoded protein is CSARGQAFSGANVLTF.

This clonotype was counted only a few times. The gene calls are TRBV12-5 and TRBJ2-1; tentatively, D is TRBD2 (7 bases). Germline CDR1 and CDR2: LGHNT and FRNRAP. This CDR3 has 16 amino acids. V shed 5 bases and J shed 3 bases, with 17 bases lying between them. The CDR3 region has the DNA TGTGCTAGTGGTAACTCACAGGGAGGGGTCTACAATGAGCAGTTCTTC. This translates into CASGNSQGGVYNEQFF.

This clonotype was detected a few times. The chain employs TRBV6-5 and TRBJ2-3, with D possibly being TRBD2 (5 bases). Germline CDR1 reads MNHEY; CDR2 reads SVGAGI. V lost 4 bases and J lost 4, with 15 bases in between. The CDR3 runs to 15 residues. CDR3 nucleotide sequence: TGTGCCAGCAGTTCCATGGGCAGGAGGCCAGATACGCAGTATTTT. This gives the protein CASSSMGRRPDTQYF.

This clonotype was recorded a few times. The V and J genes are TRBV9 and TRBJ2-2; 7 bases match TRBD2. V gave up 3 bases and J gave up 1 base; unmatched junction bases: 3. The CDR3 has 15 amino acids. Per germline, CDR1 SGDLS and CDR2 YYNGEE. CDR3: CASSAGLVNTGELFF. Here the CDR3 DNA reads TGTGCCAGCAGCGCTGGACTAGTGAACACCGGGGAGCTGTTTTTT.

The table lists this clonotype with a few counts. The V and J genes are TRBV11-1 and TRBJ2-1, with 16 bases aligning to TRBD2. The CDR3 sequence is 18 residues long. Germline V gene lookup returns CDR1 SGHAT and CDR2 FQDESV (reference sequence). The ends lost 7 bases at V and 7 bases at J; junction bases unmatched: 13. The chain's CDR3 is CASNLGLAGGRLRNEQFF. The DNA for the CDR3 is TGTGCCAGCAACTTGGGACTAGCGGGGGGGCGGCTACGGAATGAGCAGTTCTTC.

The chain joins TRBV9 to TRBJ2-2; D ambiguous. Germline assignment: CDR1 SGDLS and CDR2 YYNGEE. The V end lost 0 bases, the J end lost 7 bases, and 7 bases lay between the germline ends. The CDR3 length is 13 residues. DNA for the CDR3: TGTGCCAGCAGCGTAGAGCCCGTCGGGGAGCTGTTTTTT. It encodes CASSVEPVGELFF.

The rearrangement joins TRBV5-1 to TRBJ1-5; D is ambiguous. Germline V gene sequence: CDR1 SGHRS, CDR2 YFSETQ. Trimming removed 4 bases from V and 0 bases from J, with 14 bases in between. The CDR3 totals 16 residues. The chain's CDR3 is CASSIGRSDSNQPQHF. The CDR3 DNA reads TGCGCCAGCAGCATAGGACGGAGCGATAGCAATCAGCCCCAGCATTTT.

The sample holds a few counts of this clonotype. The rearrangement uses TRBV12-3 or TRBV12-4 and TRBJ1-6; possibly TRBD1 for D (6 bases). The CDR3 is 15 amino acids. V lost 5 bases and J 8 bases, leaving 16 bases between the germline ends. The CDR3 coding sequence is TGTGCCAGCAGTAACCTCCGGGACACCCATTCACCCCTCCACTTT. Protein: CASSNLRDTHSPLHF.

This clonotype has more than one count but fewer than ten. J is TRBJ2-2 and V is TRBV5-1; D is unclear. The CDR3 runs 15 residues. Per germline, CDR1 SGHRS and CDR2 YFSETQ. V was pared by 1 base and J by 6 bases, with 13 bases between. The CDR3 DNA reads as TGCGCCAGCAGCTTGAGCTCAAGGACGGCCGGGGAGCTGTTTTTT. It translates to CASSLSSRTAGELFF. The whole variable domain, remainder taken from reference TRBV5-1 and TRBJ2-2, is KAGVTQTPRYLIKTRGQQVTLSCSPISGHRSVSWYQQTPGQGLQFLFEYFSETQRNKGNFPGRFSGRQFSNSRSEMNVSTLELGDSALYLCASSLSSRTAGELFFGEGSRLTVL.

V gene TRBV21-1 combines with J gene TRBJ2-7; the D call of TRBD1 is as the table states it, not checked on the DNA. TRBV21-1 counts as a pseudogene. The CDR3 sequence is 14 residues long. CDR3 residues: CASSTRDGTYEQYF. The CDR3 DNA follows: TGTGCCAGCAGCACCCGGGACGGTACCTACGAGCAGTACTTC.

This clonotype has more than one count but fewer than ten. The V call is TRBV6-1, the J call TRBJ1-3; 8 nucleotides match TRBD1. Trimming cost V 10 bases and J 0 bases; bases outside gene matches: 8. This CDR3 contains 15 residues. From germline, CDR1 is MNHNS and CDR2 SASEGT. The CDR3 sequence: CAIPTGAYSGNTIYF. DNA for the CDR3: TGTGCCATCCCGACAGGGGCCTACTCTGGAAACACCATATATTTT.

Only a few counts were recorded for this clonotype. The rearrangement joins TRBV5-1 to TRBJ2-5; weak D call: TRBD1 (6 bases). The V gene lost 1 base and the J gene lost 4 bases, with 14 bases spanning the gap. Germline V gene lookup returns CDR1 SGHRS and CDR2 YFSETQ. The CDR3 length is 15 residues. The CDR3 here is CASSLTPGVGETQYF. CDR3 nucleotide sequence: TGCGCCAGCAGCTTGACCCCAGGGGTAGGAGAGACCCAGTACTTC.

This clonotype was counted between two and nine times. The rearrangement uses TRBV12-3 or TRBV12-4 and TRBJ1-4; D gene unclear. This CDR3 region has 15 residues. V gave up 3 bases and J gave up 8 bases, with 16 bases separating them. CDR3 protein: CASSLLYRSGEKLFF. Here the CDR3 DNA reads TGTGCCAGCAGTTTGTTGTACCGCTCGGGGGAAAAACTGTTTTTT.

This chain joins TRBV20-1 and TRBJ2-1; tentatively, D is TRBD1 (6 bases). The CDR3 loop spans 18 amino acids. Per germline, CDR1 DFQATT and CDR2 SNEGSKA (reference sequence). Trimming shortened V by 3 bases and J by 8 bases, and 29 bases separated the two germline ends. The CDR3 protein is CSASRQGILFQSLYEQFF. The CDR3, as DNA: TGCAGTGCTAGTCGCCAGGGGATACTGTTTCAATCACTCTATGAGCAGTTCTTC.

The chain uses TRBV7-3 and TRBJ1-1; D unclear. CDR1 is SGHTA, CDR2 FQGTGA, per germline. Trimming took off 4 bases at V and 6 bases at J, with 21 bases between the two ends. The CDR3 covers 16 residues. The CDR3 region has the DNA TGTGCCAGCAGCTCATCGGGCCCGACGCCATTATCTGAAGCTTTCTTT. It specifies CASSSSGPTPLSEAFF.

This clonotype was seen many times. V is TRBV5-1 and J is TRBJ2-7; no clear D. The CDR3 spans 13 residues. Germline-derived CDR1 and CDR2 are SGHRS and YFSETQ. Trimming removed 0 bases at V and 2 bases at J, with 6 bases between. The CDR3 nucleotides are TGCGCCAGCAGCTTGGCCGCCGCCTACGAGCAGTACTTC. Amino acids: CASSLAAAYEQYF.